The present T cell receptor beta chain was sequenced within a study of identical twins. The CDR3 runs 13 residues. In germline, CDR1 is SQVTM, CDR2 ANQGSEA. Trimming pared 7 bases from V and 1 base from J, leaving 13 bases between. This clonotype was seen ten or more times. TCRdb reanalysed the 5' RACE reads using MiXCR and keeps one entry per CDR3 protein. The table includes 500,000 to 600,000 distinct CDR3 sequences, roughly 21% detected once. Another study also made use of these data, one on T cells expressing NK-cell markers.

This TCR was sampled from a woman aged 18-29 years in good health. The chain is built from TRBV29-1 and TRBJ2-5; possibly TRBD1 for D (6 bases). The sample comprised CD4+ T cells sorted from blood. DNA of the CDR3: TGCAGCGCGCGAGGGGGTGGCCAAGAGACCCAGTACTTC. Residues: CSARGGGQETQYF.